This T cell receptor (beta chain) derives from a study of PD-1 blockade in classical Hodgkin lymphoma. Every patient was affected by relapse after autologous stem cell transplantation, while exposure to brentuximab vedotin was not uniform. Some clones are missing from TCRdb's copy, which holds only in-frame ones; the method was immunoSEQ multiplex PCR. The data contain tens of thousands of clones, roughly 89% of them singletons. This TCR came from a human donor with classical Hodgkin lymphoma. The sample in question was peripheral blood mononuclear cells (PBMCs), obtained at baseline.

CDR3 in amino acids: CATSSLEKLFF. The CDR3, as DNA: TGTGCCACCAGCAGTCTCGAAAAACTGTTTTTT. The V call is TRBV15, the J call TRBJ1-4; the D is unclear. This CDR3 contains 11 residues. Germline CDR1 is LNHNV and CDR2 is YYDKDF (reference sequence). V was clipped by 3 bases and J by 8 bases, with 4 bases between them.